This T cell receptor beta chain came from a study of regulatory T cells in long-lasting Graves disease. In its sample, this clonotype was seen many times. CDR3 length: 15 amino acids. The ends lost 4 bases at V and 0 bases at J; junction bases unmatched: 5. Germline assignment: CDR1 LNHDA and CDR2 SQIVND (reference sequence). Assembly of TCR beta libraries relied on iRepertoire HTBI primers together with Arm-PCR of CDR3 regions. TCRdb re-called the multiplex PCR reads with MiXCR, one entry per CDR3 protein. The repertoire holds over 450,000 distinct CDR3 sequences, around 12% seen once, with 8.9% in the top ten. This sample's time point: newly diagnosed GD, antithyroid drugs for less than 3 months. From RNA extracted from PBMCs, the TCR library was made. These same data were also listed under a study on T cells in Graves' hyperthyroidism and ophthalmopathy.

The clonotype comes from a woman in her 30s with Graves disease. This specimen consisted of peripheral blood mononuclear cells (PBMCs), obtained at new diagnosis, from a patient treated with antithyroid drugs. J is TRBJ2-7 and V is TRBV19; 8 nucleotides align to TRBD1. This CDR3 reads CASSTWTGSSYEQYF. The DNA for the CDR3 is TGTGCCAGTAGTACTTGGACAGGGAGCTCCTACGAGCAGTACTTC. Based on the CDR3 plus reference TRBV19 and TRBJ2-7, the full variable domain is DGGITQSPKYLFRKEGQNVTLSCEQNLNHDAMYWYRQDPGQGLRLIYYSQIVNDFQKGDIAEGYSVSREKKESFPLTVTSAQKNPTAFYLCASSTWTGSSYEQYFGPGTRLTVT.